The rows below give T cell receptor beta chains drawn from one sample of a study of blood T cell repertoires in COVID-19. The table came from immunoSEQ multiplex PCR; TCRdb's copy has only in-frame clones and leaves some out. The sample lists 120,000 or so clones; more than 65% were seen once. The sequenced sample was peripheral blood. These receptors were collected from a human donor in a cohort sampled during active COVID-19. CDR3s include the opening cysteine and the closing phenylalanine or tryptophan. Each record gives: V gene, J gene, CDR3 protein.

TRBV19	TRBJ1-2	CASSIGPGRGYTF
TRBV5-1	TRBJ2-5	CASSLVPGGLQETQYF
TRBV30	TRBJ2-7	CAWSSGLYYEQYF
TRBV2	TRBJ1-2	CASSDGQGYGYTF
TRBV5-1	TRBJ1-6	CASSLTGQENSPLHF
TRBV5-1	TRBJ2-5	CASSSPGQQETQYF
TRBV4-2	TRBJ2-3	CASSQDPVGLGGTDTQYF
TRBV6-1	TRBJ1-2	CASSDRGSRGFGYTF
TRBV9	TRBJ1-6	CASSVEGASSPLHF
TRBV7-2	TRBJ2-2	CASSLTAGGTGELFF
TRBV7-2	TRBJ1-1	CASSSDSFTEAFF